This T cell receptor beta chain was sequenced in a study of regulatory T cells in long-lasting Graves disease. Both iRepertoire HTBI primers and Arm-PCR of CDR3 regions were used to build the TCR beta libraries. Authors' data handling: Segment identification across samples yielded 55 to 65 TRBV and some 13 TRBJ segments. TCRdb passed the multiplex PCR reads through MiXCR, listing each CDR3 protein once. The authors' filters were not applied to this entry. The sample holds more than 450,000 distinct CDR3 sequences, about 16% seen once. J lost 5 bases, V lost 4 bases, and 5 bases had no gene match. The CDR3 sequence is 15 residues long. Germline CDR1 and CDR2: KGHDR and SFDVKD. The time point was: newly diagnosed GD, antithyroid drugs for less than 3 months. Extracted RNA from PBMCs served as the source of the TCR library. Patients hailed from an endocrinology department in Xi'an, China. This sample also appeared in a second study, on T cells in Graves' hyperthyroidism and ophthalmopathy. That source reports: When the TCR CDR3 underwent first-round RT-PCR, the HTBI primer set was used.

The sequences come from peripheral blood mononuclear cells (PBMCs), collected at new diagnosis, from a patient treated with antithyroid drugs. This rearrangement joins TRBV24-1 to TRBJ2-7; 12 bases are a match to TRBD2. The sequence was collected from a man in his forties with Graves disease. The CDR3 protein is CATSDRTSGTNEQYF. The CDR3 DNA follows: TGTGCCACCAGTGACAGGACTAGCGGGACAAACGAGCAGTACTTC.